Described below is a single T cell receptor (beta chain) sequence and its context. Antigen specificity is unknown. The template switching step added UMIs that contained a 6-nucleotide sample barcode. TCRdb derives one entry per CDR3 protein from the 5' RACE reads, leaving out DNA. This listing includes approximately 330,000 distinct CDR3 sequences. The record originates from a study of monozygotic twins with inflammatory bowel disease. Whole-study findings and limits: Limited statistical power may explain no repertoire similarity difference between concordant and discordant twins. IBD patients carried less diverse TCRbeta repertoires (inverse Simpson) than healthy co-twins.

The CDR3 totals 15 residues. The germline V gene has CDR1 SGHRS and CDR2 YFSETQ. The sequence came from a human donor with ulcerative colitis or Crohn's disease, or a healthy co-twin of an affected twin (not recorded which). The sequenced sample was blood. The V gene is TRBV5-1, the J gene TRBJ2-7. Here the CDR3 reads CASSLDPGALYEQYF.